Included here is one T cell receptor (beta chain) sequence, with context. Sequencing used immunoSEQ multiplex PCR; TCRdb keeps in-frame clones, though not all of them. The sample shows some 20,000 clones, roughly nine tenths of them seen only once. The sample belongs to a study of T cell changes during pregnancy in multiple sclerosis. The source is a female donor in good health, enrolled as a control in a pregnancy study. The starting material was CD8+ T cells from peripheral blood mononuclear cells, obtained after pregnancy.

The CDR3 region is CASQGQQGPGGGTEAFF. In DNA, the CDR3 is TGTGCCAGCCAAGGCCAACAGGGTCCTGGCGGCGGTACTGAAGCTTTCTTT. The chain recombines TRBV6-4 with TRBJ1-1, with D maybe TRBD1 (6 bases). The V end was cut by 8 bases, the J end by 5 bases, with 27 bases between. This CDR3 is 17 amino acids long. From germline, CDR1 is MRHNA and CDR2 SNTAGT.